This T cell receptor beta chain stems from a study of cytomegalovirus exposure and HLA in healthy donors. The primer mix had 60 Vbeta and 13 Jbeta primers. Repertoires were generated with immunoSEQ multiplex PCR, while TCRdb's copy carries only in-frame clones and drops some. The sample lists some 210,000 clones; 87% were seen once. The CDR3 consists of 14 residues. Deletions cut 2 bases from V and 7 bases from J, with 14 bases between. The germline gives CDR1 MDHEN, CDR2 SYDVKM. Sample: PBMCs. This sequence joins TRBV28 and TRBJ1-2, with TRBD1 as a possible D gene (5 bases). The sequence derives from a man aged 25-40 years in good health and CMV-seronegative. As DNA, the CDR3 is TGTGCCAGCAGTTTAGTAGGGGAAGGGTTTGGCTACACCTTC. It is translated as CASSLVGEGFGYTF.